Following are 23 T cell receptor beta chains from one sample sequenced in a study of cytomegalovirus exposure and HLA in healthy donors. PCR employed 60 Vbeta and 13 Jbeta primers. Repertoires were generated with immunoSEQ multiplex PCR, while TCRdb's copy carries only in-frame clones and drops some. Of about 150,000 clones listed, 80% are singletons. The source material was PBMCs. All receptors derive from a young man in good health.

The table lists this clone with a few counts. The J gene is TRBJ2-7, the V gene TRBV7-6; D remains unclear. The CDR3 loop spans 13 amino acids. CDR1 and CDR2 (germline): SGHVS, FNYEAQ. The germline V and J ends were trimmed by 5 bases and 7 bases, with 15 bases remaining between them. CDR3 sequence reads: CASSPEVAGEQYF. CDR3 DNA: TGTGCCAGCAGCCCAGAGGTTGCCGGGGAGCAGTACTTC.

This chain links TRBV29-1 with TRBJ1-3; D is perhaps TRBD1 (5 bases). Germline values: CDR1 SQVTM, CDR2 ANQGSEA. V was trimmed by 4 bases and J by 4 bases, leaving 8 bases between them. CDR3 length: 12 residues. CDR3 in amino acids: CSVVDNGNTIYF. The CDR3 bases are TGCAGCGTTGTGGACAACGGAAACACCATATATTTT.

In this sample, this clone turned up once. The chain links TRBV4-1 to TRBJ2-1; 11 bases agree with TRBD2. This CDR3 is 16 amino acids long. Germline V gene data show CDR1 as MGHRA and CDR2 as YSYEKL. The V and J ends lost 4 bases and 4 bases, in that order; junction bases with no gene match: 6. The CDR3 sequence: CASSPRGLAVYNEQFF. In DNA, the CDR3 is TGCGCCAGCAGCCCTCGGGGACTAGCGGTATACAATGAGCAGTTCTTC.

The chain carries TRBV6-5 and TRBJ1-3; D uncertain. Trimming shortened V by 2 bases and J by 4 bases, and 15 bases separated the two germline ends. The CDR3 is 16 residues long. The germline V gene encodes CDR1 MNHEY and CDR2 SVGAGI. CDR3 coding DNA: TGTGCCAGCAGTTACGGTGGGAGGGCAGCGGGAAACACCATATATTTT. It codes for CASSYGGRAAGNTIYF.

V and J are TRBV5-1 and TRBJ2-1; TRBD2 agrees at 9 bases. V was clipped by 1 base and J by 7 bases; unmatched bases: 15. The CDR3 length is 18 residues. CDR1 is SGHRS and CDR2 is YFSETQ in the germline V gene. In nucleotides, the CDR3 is TGCGCCAGCAGCTTGAATTTAGGCGGGAGGGCCGGGAGGAATGAGCAGTTCTTC. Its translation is CASSLNLGGRAGRNEQFF. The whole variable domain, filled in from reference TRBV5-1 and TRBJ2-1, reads KAGVTQTPRYLIKTRGQQVTLSCSPISGHRSVSWYQQTPGQGLQFLFEYFSETQRNKGNFPGRFSGRQFSNSRSEMNVSTLELGDSALYLCASSLNLGGRAGRNEQFFGPGTRLTVL.

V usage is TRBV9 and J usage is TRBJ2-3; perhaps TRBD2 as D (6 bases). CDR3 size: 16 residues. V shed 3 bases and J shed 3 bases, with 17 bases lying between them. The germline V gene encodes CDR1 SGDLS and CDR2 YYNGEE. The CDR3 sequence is CASSAPSGVGTDTQYF. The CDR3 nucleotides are TGTGCCAGCAGCGCTCCATCGGGAGTTGGTACAGATACGCAGTATTTT. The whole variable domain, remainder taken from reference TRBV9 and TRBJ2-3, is DSGVTQTPKHLITATGQRVTLRCSPRSGDLSVYWYQQSLDQGLQFLIQYYNGEERAKGNILERFSAQQFPDLHSELNLSSLELGDSALYFCASSAPSGVGTDTQYFGPGTRLTVL.

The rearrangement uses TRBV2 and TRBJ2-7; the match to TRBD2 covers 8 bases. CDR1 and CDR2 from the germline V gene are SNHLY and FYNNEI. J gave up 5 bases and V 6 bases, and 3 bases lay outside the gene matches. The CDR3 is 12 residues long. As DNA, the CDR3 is TGTGCCAGCAGAACGGGGGGGGACGAGCAGTACTTC. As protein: CASRTGGDEQYF.

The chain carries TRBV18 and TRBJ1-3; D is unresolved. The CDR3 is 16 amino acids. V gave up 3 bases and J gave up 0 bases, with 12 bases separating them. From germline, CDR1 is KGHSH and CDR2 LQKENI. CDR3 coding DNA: TGTGCCAGCTCACCCGTGTCCGGGAGCTCTGGAAACACCATATATTTT. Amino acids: CASSPVSGSSGNTIYF.

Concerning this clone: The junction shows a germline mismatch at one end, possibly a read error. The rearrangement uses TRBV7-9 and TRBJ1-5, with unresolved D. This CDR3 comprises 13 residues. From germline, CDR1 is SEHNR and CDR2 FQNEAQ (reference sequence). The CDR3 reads CSSSLTGYQPQHF. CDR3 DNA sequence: TGTTCCAGCAGCCTGACGGGGTATCAGCCCCAGCATTTT.

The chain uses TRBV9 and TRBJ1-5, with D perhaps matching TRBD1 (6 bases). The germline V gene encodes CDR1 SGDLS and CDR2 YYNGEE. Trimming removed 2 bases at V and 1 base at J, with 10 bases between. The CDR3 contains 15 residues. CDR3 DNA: TGTGCCAGCAGCGTGTCGGGGGGCAGCAATCAGCCCCAGCATTTT. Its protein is CASSVSGGSNQPQHF.

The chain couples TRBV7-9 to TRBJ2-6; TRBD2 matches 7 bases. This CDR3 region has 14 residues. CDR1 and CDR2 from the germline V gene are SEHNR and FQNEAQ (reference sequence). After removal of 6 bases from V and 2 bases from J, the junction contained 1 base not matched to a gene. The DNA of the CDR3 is TGTGCCAGCAGTGGGGGGGCTGGGGCCAACGTCCTGACTTTC. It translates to CASSGGAGANVLTF.

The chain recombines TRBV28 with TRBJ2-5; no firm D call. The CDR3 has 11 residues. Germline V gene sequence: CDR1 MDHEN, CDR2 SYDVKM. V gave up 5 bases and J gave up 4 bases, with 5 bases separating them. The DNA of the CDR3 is TGTGCCAGCAGTGTAGTAGAGACCCAGTACTTC. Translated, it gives CASSVVETQYF.

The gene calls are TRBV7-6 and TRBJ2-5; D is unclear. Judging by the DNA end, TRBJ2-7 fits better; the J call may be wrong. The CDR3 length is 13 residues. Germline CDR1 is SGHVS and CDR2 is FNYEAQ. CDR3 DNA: TGTGCCAGCAGCTCCACCACCTCCTACGAGCAGTACTTC. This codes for CASSSTTSYEQYF.

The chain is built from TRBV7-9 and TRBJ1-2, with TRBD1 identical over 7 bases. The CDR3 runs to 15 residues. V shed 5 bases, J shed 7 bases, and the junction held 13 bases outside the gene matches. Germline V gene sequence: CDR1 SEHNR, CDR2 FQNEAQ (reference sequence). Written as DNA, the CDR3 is TGTGCCAGCAGCCAGCGTGAGGGGGCGAAGATTGGCTACACCTTC. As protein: CASSQREGAKIGYTF.

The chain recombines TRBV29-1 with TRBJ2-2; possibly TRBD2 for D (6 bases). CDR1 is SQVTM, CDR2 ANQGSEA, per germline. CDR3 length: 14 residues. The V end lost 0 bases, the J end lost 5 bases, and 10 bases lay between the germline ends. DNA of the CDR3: TGCAGCGTTGAAGATCTTCGGGGGACCGGGGAGCTGTTTTTT. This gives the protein CSVEDLRGTGELFF.

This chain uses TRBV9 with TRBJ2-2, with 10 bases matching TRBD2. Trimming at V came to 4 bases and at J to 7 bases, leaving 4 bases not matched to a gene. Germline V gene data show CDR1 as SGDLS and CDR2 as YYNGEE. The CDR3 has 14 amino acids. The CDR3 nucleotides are TGTGCCAGCAGCCTAGCGGGAGAGATCGGGGAGCTGTTTTTT. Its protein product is CASSLAGEIGELFF.

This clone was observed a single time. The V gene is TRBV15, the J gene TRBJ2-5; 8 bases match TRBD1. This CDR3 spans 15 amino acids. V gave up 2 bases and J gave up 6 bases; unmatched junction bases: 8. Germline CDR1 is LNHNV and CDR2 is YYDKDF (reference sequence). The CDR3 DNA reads TGTGCCACCAGCAGAACCCTGACAGGGGCACAGACCCAGTACTTC. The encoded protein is CATSRTLTGAQTQYF.

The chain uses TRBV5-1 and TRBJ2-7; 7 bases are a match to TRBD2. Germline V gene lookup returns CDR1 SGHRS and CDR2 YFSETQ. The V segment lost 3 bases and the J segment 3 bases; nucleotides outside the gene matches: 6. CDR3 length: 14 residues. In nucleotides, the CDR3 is TGCGCCAGCAGCTCGGTGGGGGGGGACTACGAGCAGTACTTC. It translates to CASSSVGGDYEQYF. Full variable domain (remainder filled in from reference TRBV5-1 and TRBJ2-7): KAGVTQTPRYLIKTRGQQVTLSCSPISGHRSVSWYQQTPGQGLQFLFEYFSETQRNKGNFPGRFSGRQFSNSRSEMNVSTLELGDSALYLCASSSVGGDYEQYFGPGTRLTVT.

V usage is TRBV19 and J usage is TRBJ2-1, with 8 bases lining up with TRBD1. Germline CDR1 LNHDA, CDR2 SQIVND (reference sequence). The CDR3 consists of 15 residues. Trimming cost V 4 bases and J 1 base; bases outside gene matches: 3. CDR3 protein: CASSTRTGSYNEQFF. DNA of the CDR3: TGTGCCAGTAGTACCAGGACAGGGTCCTACAATGAGCAGTTCTTC. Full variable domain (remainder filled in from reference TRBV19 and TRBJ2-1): DGGITQSPKYLFRKEGQNVTLSCEQNLNHDAMYWYRQDPGQGLRLIYYSQIVNDFQKGDIAEGYSVSREKKESFPLTVTSAQKNPTAFYLCASSTRTGSYNEQFFGPGTRLTVL.

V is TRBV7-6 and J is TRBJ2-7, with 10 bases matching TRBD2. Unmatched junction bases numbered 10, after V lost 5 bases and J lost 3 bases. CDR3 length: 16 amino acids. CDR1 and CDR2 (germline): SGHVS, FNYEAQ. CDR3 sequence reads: CASSPSGSGNFYEQYF. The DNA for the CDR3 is TGTGCCAGCAGCCCTAGCGGGAGTGGAAATTTCTACGAGCAGTACTTC.

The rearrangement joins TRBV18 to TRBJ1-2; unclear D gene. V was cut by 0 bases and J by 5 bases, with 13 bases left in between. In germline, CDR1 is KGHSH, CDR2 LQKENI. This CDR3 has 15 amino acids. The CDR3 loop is CASSPPGGSTYGYTF. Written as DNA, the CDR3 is TGTGCCAGCTCACCACCGGGAGGCAGTACGTATGGCTACACCTTC.

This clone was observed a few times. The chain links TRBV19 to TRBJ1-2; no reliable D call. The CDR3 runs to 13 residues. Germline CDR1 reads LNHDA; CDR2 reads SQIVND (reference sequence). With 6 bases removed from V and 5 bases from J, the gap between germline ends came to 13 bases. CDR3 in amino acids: CASSPVFIYGYTF. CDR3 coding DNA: TGTGCCAGTAGCCCCGTGTTTATTTATGGCTACACCTTC.

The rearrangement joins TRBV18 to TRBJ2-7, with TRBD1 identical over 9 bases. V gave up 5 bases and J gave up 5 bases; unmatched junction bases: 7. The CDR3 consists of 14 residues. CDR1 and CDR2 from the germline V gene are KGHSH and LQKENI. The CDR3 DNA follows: TGTGCCAGCTCATCCCGGGACAGGGATCACGAGCAGTACTTC. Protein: CASSSRDRDHEQYF.